This TCR beta chain stems from a study of cytomegalovirus exposure and HLA in healthy donors. Study-wide background: Early released data had about 80 million unique TCRs, all coming from HLA-typed donors. Study conclusions and caveats: Being productive about 87% or about 30% of the time was typical of most TCR beta V segments in an earlier analysis. Reports described diagnosis of cytomegalovirus status by the classifier as highly specific and sensitive. A reported reduction in N-insertions relative to the roughly 710-donor mean was seen in an Asian-associated ancestry cluster in a later analysis.

The PCR ran on 60 Vbeta and 13 Jbeta primers. Profiled with immunoSEQ multiplex PCR; TCRdb holds only in-frame clones, not every one. The data hold around 130,000 clones, with approximately 72% observed a single time. Points on this clone: The antigen is undetermined.

Between the trimmed V and J ends, which lost 5 bases and 6 bases, there was a span of 13 bases. Germline V gene lookup returns CDR1 SQVTM and CDR2 ANQGSEA. The CDR3 totals 13 residues. The material sequenced was PBMCs. The TCR was taken from a man aged 18 to 29 in good health and CMV-seronegative. V usage is TRBV29-1 and J usage is TRBJ2-2, with D tentatively TRBD1 (5 bases). The CDR3: CSVRRAVAGELFF. CDR3 coding DNA: TGCAGCGTTCGCAGGGCGGTTGCCGGGGAGCTGTTTTTT.